Below are 14 T cell receptor beta chains sequenced from a single sample in a study of shared clonotypes between healthy human individuals. Selected positively for CCR7 and CD45RO-negative, naive CD8 cells excluded terminally differentiated effector memory CD45RA+ cells. Using immunoSEQ multiplex PCR, the repertoire was profiled, and TCRdb retains in-frame clones only, with some absent. The sample contains about 2.2 million clones, around 93% of which appear only once. The sample taken for sequencing was naive CD8+ T cells from PBMCs. The source is a man younger than 35 in good health. Some clones in this sample may be carry-over from other donors' samples.

This rearrangement joins TRBV13 to TRBJ2-7; TRBD2 aligns across 9 bases. V was clipped by 2 bases and J by 3 bases; unmatched bases: 5. The CDR3 runs to 15 residues. Germline CDR1 reads PRHDT; CDR2 reads FYEKMQ (reference sequence). The chain's CDR3 is CASSLRLAVNYEQYF. DNA of the CDR3: TGTGCCAGCAGCTTAAGACTAGCGGTAAACTACGAGCAGTACTTC.

The chain combines TRBV10-3 with TRBJ2-7, with 11 bases aligning to TRBD2. This CDR3 region has 14 residues. Per the germline V gene, CDR1 is ENHRY and CDR2 is SYGVKD. The ends lost 6 bases at V and 2 bases at J; junction bases unmatched: 3. The CDR3 here is CAISPGLAAYEQYF. In DNA, the CDR3 is TGTGCCATCAGCCCGGGACTAGCGGCCTACGAGCAGTACTTC.

The chain links TRBV28 to TRBJ2-1; D may match TRBD1 or TRBD2 (5 bases each). The V end was cut by 3 bases, the J end by 3 bases, with 12 bases between. This CDR3 has 15 residues. CDR1 and CDR2 from the germline V gene are MDHEN and SYDVKM. CDR3 DNA: TGTGCCAGCAGTTTTGGGGGTGATGGCTACAATGAGCAGTTCTTC. Residues: CASSFGGDGYNEQFF.

Only one count was recorded for this clone. This chain joins TRBV28 and TRBJ2-7; 11 nucleotides line up with TRBD1. Germline assignment: CDR1 MDHEN and CDR2 SYDVKM. V shed 2 bases and J 3 bases; nucleotides not matched to a gene: 6. The length of the CDR3 is 16 residues. CDR3 in amino acids: CASSLGPGQGGYEQYF. The CDR3 bases are TGTGCCAGCAGTTTAGGGCCGGGACAGGGGGGCTACGAGCAGTACTTC.

The V call is TRBV30, the J call TRBJ2-7, with a weak D call TRBD1 (5 bases). The CDR3 runs 13 residues. CDR1 is GTSNPN and CDR2 is SVGIG in the germline V gene (reference sequence). The CDR3 loop is CASDSLTGYEQYF. For the CDR3, the DNA is TGTGCTTCAGACAGCCTCACCGGTTACGAGCAGTACTTC.

Concerning this clone itself: The sample holds other DNA sequences that translate to the same CDR3. The genes are TRBV7-8 and TRBJ1-5; 7 positions agree with TRBD1. There are 14 residues in the CDR3. The J segment lost 5 bases and the V segment lost 2 bases, leaving 3 bases of the junction unmatched. CDR1 SGHVS and CDR2 FQNEAQ come from the germline V gene. DNA of the CDR3: TGTGCCAGCAGCTTAAGCAGGGGGGATCAGCCCCAGCATTTT. Its translation is CASSLSRGDQPQHF.

This chain links TRBV4-3 with TRBJ2-7, with 7 bases identical to TRBD1. The CDR3 is 14 amino acids. CDR1 and CDR2 (germline): LGHNA, YSLEER. The V and J ends lost 0 bases and 6 bases, in that order; junction bases with no gene match: 5. The chain's CDR3 is CASSQDLGQREQYF. The CDR3 coding sequence is TGCGCCAGCAGCCAAGATCTGGGACAGCGCGAGCAGTACTTC.

The V call is TRBV10-3, the J call TRBJ1-1, with a possible D match to TRBD1 (5 bases). Trimming took 8 bases from V and 4 from J, leaving 23 bases between them. CDR3 length: 16 residues. Germline V gene data show CDR1 as ENHRY and CDR2 as SYGVKD. The DNA of the CDR3 is TGTGCCATCGCCGACGGGACCCAAGGGGTGGGCACTGAAGCTTTCTTT. Translation: CAIADGTQGVGTEAFF.

This chain connects TRBV29-1 to TRBJ2-7; TRBD1 agrees at 8 bases. Germline CDR1 and CDR2: SQVTM and ANQGSEA. Trimming at V came to 3 bases and at J to 6 bases, leaving 4 bases not matched to a gene. There are 12 residues in the CDR3. The CDR3 region is CSVEDRAIEQYF. The CDR3 DNA reads TGCAGCGTTGAGGACAGGGCAATCGAGCAGTACTTC.

CDR3 in DNA: TGTGCCAGCAGTAGAGACAGGGATATTCAAAGCTACACCTTC. It translates to CASSRDRDIQSYTF. The chain links TRBV7-2 to TRBJ1-2; 7 bases align to TRBD1. The V gene end was trimmed by 6 bases and the J gene end by 9 bases; junction bases not matched to a gene: 13. The CDR3 sequence is 14 residues long. CDR1 is SGHTA, CDR2 FQGNSA, per germline.

The rearrangement links TRBV2 to TRBJ2-5, with D unclear. Trimming stripped 3 bases from V and 3 bases from J, with 11 bases between. CDR1 is SNHLY and CDR2 is FYNNEI in the germline V gene. This CDR3 spans 14 amino acids. The CDR3: CASSELQKEETQYF. For the CDR3, the DNA is TGTGCCAGCAGTGAGCTACAGAAAGAAGAGACCCAGTACTTC.

The chain joins TRBV15 to TRBJ2-7; D is ambiguous. V gave up 0 bases and J gave up 3 bases, with 6 bases separating them. Germline CDR1 is LNHNV and CDR2 is YYDKDF (reference sequence). This CDR3 contains 13 residues. The CDR3 sequence: CATSRDDRYEQYF. The DNA for the CDR3 is TGTGCCACCAGCAGAGATGACCGCTACGAGCAGTACTTC.

V gene TRBV7-3 combines with J gene TRBJ1-1; D is ambiguous. This CDR3 contains 15 residues. Germline CDR1 reads SGHTA; CDR2 reads FQGTGA. The V gene lost 4 bases and the J gene lost 6 bases, with 18 bases spanning the gap. DNA for the CDR3: TGTGCCAGCAGCTACTCGGACGGCCCGTTTGCTGAAGCTTTCTTT. Its translation: CASSYSDGPFAEAFF.

The rearrangement joins TRBV11-1 to TRBJ2-1; 8 bases fit TRBD2. Trimming removed 0 bases from V and 4 bases from J; junction bases left unmatched: 5. In germline, CDR1 is SGHAT, CDR2 FQDESV (reference sequence). The CDR3 covers 16 residues. The CDR3 coding sequence is TGTGCCAGCAGCTTAGCTAGCGGGATATTATACAATGAGCAGTTCTTC. It translates to CASSLASGILYNEQFF.